This paragraph reports one TCR beta chain. What antigen it recognizes has not been identified. It has no much larger one-base neighbor in the sample; base qualities were not kept. The entry originates in a study of T cells after somatic rescue of genetic block (dated by TCRdb to 2018 to 2021). Turning to the overall study: The study assessed how robust, over the long term, a T-cell system was when the system had developed through somatic rescue of a genetic block in T-cell development.

The receptor library was made with the immunoSEQ multiplex PCR assay. Sourced from immuneACCESS, this table was stored by TCRdb with only in-frame sequences that have V and J called. A share of the clones is absent; for the studies checked, an unresolved V gene accounts for under half, and the remainder has no known explanation. The sample table contains thousands of clones; only one count was recorded for roughly 80% of them. 25% of the sample lies in the top ten. V trim: 0 bases; J trim: 4 bases; unmatched bases: 3. The germline V gene yields SGHRS for CDR1 and YFSETQ for CDR2. Inclusive of the bounding cysteine and phenylalanine, the CDR3 is 14 residues long. The entry retains the CDR3 DNA only, 42 bases that are in frame from base 1.

Rearrangement joined TRBV5-1 to TRBJ2-5, and 7 junction bases match TRBD2. Specimen: peripheral blood mononuclear cells (PBMCs). The TCR originated in a boy younger than 18. DNA sequence: TGCGCCAGCAGCTTGGGACCGGGGGGAGAGACCCAGTACTTC. It codes for CASSLGPGGETQYF.